The subject of this entry is one T cell receptor (beta chain). Its antigen is as yet unknown. The data were taken from a study of OX40 agonist ivuxolimab in advanced cancers. Across the whole study: Earlier treatment with anti-PD-1, anti-PD-L1 or anti-CTLA-4 was permitted, and around 43% had received some.

Study results and caveats: More expanded clones were found, on average, in CD8+ than in CD4+ T cells.

Only in-frame clones appear in the TCRdb table, and some are missing; sequencing was by immunoSEQ multiplex PCR. The data show 75,000 to 100,000 clones, roughly nine tenths seen once. V was trimmed by 2 bases and J by 11 bases, leaving 10 bases between them. CDR3 size: 12 residues. Germline V lookup: CDR1 MNHNS, CDR2 SASEGT. The sequencing used CD4+ or CD8+ T cells sorted from blood, collected in a trial of the OX40 agonist ivuxolimab. This TCR derives from an adult with an advanced solid tumor such as melanoma, head and neck, liver or kidney cancer. The rearrangement links TRBV6-1 to TRBJ1-5; unclear D gene. CDR3 sequence: CASSEITNTQHF. CDR3 nucleotides: TGTGCCAGCAGTGAAATTACAAATACCCAGCATTTT.